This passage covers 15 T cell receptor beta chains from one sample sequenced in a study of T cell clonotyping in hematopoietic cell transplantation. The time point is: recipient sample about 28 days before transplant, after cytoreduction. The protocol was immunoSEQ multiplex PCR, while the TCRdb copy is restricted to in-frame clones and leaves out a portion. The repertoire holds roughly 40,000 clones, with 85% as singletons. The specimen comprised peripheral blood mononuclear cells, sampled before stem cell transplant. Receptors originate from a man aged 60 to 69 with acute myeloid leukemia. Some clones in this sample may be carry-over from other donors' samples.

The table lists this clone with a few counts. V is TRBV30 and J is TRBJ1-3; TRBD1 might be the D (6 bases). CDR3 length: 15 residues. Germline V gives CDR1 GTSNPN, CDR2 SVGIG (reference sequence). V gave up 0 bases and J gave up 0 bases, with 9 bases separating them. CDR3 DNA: TGTGCCTGGAGTGTAGGACAGCTCTCTGGAAACACCATATATTTT. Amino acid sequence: CAWSVGQLSGNTIYF.

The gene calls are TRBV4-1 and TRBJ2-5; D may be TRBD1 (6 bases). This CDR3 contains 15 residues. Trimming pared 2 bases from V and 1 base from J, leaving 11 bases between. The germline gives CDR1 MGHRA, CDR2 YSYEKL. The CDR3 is CASSQPYRAQETQYF. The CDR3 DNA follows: TGCGCCAGCAGCCAACCTTACAGGGCCCAAGAGACCCAGTACTTC.

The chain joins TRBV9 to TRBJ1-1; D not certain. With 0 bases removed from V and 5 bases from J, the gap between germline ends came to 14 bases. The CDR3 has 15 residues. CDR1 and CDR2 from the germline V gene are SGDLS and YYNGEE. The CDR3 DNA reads TGTGCCAGCAGCGTAGCTTACGGGGAGAGGACTGAAGCTTTCTTT. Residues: CASSVAYGERTEAFF.

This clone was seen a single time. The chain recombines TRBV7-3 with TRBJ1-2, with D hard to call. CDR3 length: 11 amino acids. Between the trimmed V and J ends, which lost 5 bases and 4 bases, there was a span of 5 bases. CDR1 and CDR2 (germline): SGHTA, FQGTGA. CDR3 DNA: TGTGCCAGCAGCCAGCTCTATGGCTACACCTTC. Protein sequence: CASSQLYGYTF.

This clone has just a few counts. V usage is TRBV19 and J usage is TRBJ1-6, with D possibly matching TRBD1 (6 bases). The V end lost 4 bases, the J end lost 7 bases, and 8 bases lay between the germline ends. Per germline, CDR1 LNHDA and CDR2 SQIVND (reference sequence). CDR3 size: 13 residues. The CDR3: CASSRTVNSPLHF. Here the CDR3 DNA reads TGTGCCAGTAGTAGGACAGTCAATTCACCCCTCCACTTT.

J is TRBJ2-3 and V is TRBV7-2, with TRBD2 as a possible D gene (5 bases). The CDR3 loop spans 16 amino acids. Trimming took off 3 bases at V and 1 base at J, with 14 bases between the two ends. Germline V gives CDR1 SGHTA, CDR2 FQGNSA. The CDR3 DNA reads TGTGCCAGCAGCTTCGATCTGGCGAGGGGCACAGATACGCAGTATTTT. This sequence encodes CASSFDLARGTDTQYF.

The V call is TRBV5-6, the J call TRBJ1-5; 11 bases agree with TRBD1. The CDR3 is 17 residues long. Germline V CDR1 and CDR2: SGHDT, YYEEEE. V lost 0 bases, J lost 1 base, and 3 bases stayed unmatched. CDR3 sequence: CASSLGTGGWSNQPQHF. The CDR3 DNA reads TGTGCCAGCAGCTTGGGGACAGGGGGCTGGAGCAATCAGCCCCAGCATTTT.

The CDR3 nucleotides are TGCGCCAGCAGCTCTACCGATGGGGGCAGGGACGCCGAAGCTTTCTTT. Translation gives CASSSTDGGRDAEAFF. The genes are TRBV5-1 and TRBJ1-1; D possibly corresponds to TRBD1 (6 bases). V lost 3 bases, J lost 8 bases, and 23 bases lay in between. The CDR3 has 16 residues. Germline lookup yields CDR1 SGHRS and CDR2 YFSETQ.

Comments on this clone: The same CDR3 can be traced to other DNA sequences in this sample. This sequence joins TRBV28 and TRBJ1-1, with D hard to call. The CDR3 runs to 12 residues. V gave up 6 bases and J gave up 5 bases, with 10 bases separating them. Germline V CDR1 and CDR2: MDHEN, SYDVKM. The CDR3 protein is CASSLRSTEAFF. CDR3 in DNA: TGTGCCAGCAGCCTGAGGAGTACTGAAGCTTTCTTT.

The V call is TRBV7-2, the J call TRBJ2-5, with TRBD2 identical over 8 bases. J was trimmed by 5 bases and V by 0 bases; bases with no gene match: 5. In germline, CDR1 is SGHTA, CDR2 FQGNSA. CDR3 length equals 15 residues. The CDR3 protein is CASSLAAGGLETQYF. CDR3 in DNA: TGTGCCAGCAGCTTAGCGGCGGGGGGTTTGGAGACCCAGTACTTC.

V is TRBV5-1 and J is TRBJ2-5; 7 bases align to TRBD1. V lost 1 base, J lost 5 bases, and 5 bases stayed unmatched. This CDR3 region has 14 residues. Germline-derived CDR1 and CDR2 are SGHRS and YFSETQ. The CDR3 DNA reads TGCGCCAGCAGCTTGCGCCAGGGACAGGAGACCCAGTACTTC. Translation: CASSLRQGQETQYF.

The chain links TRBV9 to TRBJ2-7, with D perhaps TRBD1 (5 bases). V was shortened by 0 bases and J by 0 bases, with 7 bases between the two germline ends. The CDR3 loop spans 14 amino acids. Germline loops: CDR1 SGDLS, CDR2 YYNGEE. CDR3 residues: CASSVGDSSYEQYF. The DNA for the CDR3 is TGTGCCAGCAGCGTAGGCGACAGCTCCTACGAGCAGTACTTC. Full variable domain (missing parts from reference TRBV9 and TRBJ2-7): DSGVTQTPKHLITATGQRVTLRCSPRSGDLSVYWYQQSLDQGLQFLIQYYNGEERAKGNILERFSAQQFPDLHSELNLSSLELGDSALYFCASSVGDSSYEQYFGPGTRLTVT.

CDR3 in amino acids: CATTAYTGLDTEAFF. The DNA of the CDR3 is TGTGCCACCACCGCCTATACAGGGTTAGATACTGAAGCTTTCTTT. The rearrangement links TRBV10-3 to TRBJ1-1; tentative D call: TRBD1 (6 bases). V lost 10 bases, J lost 5 bases, and 23 bases lay in between. Germline CDR1 ENHRY, CDR2 SYGVKD. This CDR3 spans 15 amino acids.

The CDR3: CSVGPPGTNEKLFF. The CDR3 DNA sequence: TGCAGCGTTGGGCCCCCGGGAACTAATGAAAAACTGTTTTTT. The V and J genes are TRBV29-1 and TRBJ1-4, with no clear D. This CDR3 spans 14 amino acids. Germline V gene lookup returns CDR1 SQVTM and CDR2 ANQGSEA. Trimming stripped 4 bases from V and 1 base from J, with 10 bases between.

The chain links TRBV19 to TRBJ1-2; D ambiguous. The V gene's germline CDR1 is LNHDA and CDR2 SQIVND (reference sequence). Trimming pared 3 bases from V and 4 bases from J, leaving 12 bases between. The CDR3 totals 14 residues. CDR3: CASSMGQVAYGYTF. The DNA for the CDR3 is TGTGCCAGTAGTATGGGCCAGGTGGCCTATGGCTACACCTTC.